These 16 T cell receptor beta chains were sequenced from one sample in a study of CD8 T cells in Susac syndrome. A quantity of about 0.5 to 1 ug RNA underwent reverse transcription using random hexamers. TCRdb re-analysed the immunoSEQ multiplex PCR reads in MiXCR, keeping a single row per CDR3 protein. Among about 150,000 distinct CDR3 sequences listed, around 95% were seen once. Sequences were obtained from CD4+ T cells from PBMCs. These receptors were taken from a human donor with Susac syndrome.

This clonotype was observed once. V usage is TRBV28 and J usage is TRBJ2-7, with D maybe TRBD2 (7 bases). Trimming took 5 bases from V and 3 from J, leaving 14 bases between them. The CDR3 is 14 amino acids. CDR1 is MDHEN, CDR2 SYDVKM, per germline. CDR3 in DNA: TGTGCCAGCAGTCCACAGGGAGGGTACTACGAGCAGTACTTC. Its translation is CASSPQGGYYEQYF.

This chain links TRBV29-1 with TRBJ2-7; possible D gene TRBD2, 6 bases. This CDR3 comprises 13 residues. V lost 4 bases and J 2 bases, leaving 12 bases between the germline ends. Per germline, CDR1 SQVTM and CDR2 ANQGSEA. The CDR3 bases are TGCAGCGTTGTAACGGGGGATGCCTACGAGCAGTACTTC. This translates into CSVVTGDAYEQYF.

V gene TRBV18 combines with J gene TRBJ2-7, with 7 bases that match TRBD1. Germline CDR1 reads KGHSH; CDR2 reads LQKENI. The CDR3 extends over 13 amino acids. The ends lost 6 bases at V and 2 bases at J; junction bases unmatched: 4. The CDR3, as DNA: TGTGCCAGCTCTCCGGGGACAGCCTACGAGCAGTACGTC. This gives the protein CASSPGTAYEQYV.

The genes are TRBV18 and TRBJ1-2; D gene ambiguous. The ends were cut back, 2 bases at V and 7 bases at J, with 11 bases in the middle. The CDR3 is made up of 13 amino acids. Germline lookup yields CDR1 KGHSH and CDR2 LQKENI. CDR3 sequence: CASSPRSGFGYTF. The CDR3 DNA follows: TGTGCCAGCTCACCAAGATCGGGTTTTGGCTACACCTTC. The complete variable domain, with remaining parts taken from reference TRBV18 and TRBJ1-2, reads NAGVMQNPRHLVRRRGQEARLRCSPMKGHSHVYWYRQLPEEGLKFMVYLQKENIIDESGMPKERFSAEFPKEGPSILRIQQVVRGDSAAYFCASSPRSGFGYTFGSGTRLTVV.

The genes are TRBV30 and TRBJ1-5; D is unclear. The CDR3 spans 12 residues. CDR1 GTSNPN and CDR2 SVGIG come from the germline V gene (reference sequence). Trimming pared 0 bases from V and 6 bases from J, leaving 6 bases between. CDR3 amino acids: CAWSVPGQPQHF. CDR3 nucleotides: TGTGCCTGGAGTGTACCGGGTCAGCCCCAGCATTTT.

This chain joins TRBV7-9 and TRBJ1-1; 9 bases are shared with TRBD1. Unmatched junction bases numbered 7, after V lost 5 bases and J lost 0 bases. The CDR3 has 16 residues. Germline loops: CDR1 SEHNR, CDR2 FQNEAQ (reference sequence). The CDR3 bases are TGTGCCAGCAGCCCTGGACAGGGGCCTGTGAACACTGAAGCTTTCTTT. Protein product: CASSPGQGPVNTEAFF.

The chain combines TRBV29-1 with TRBJ1-1; D possibly corresponds to TRBD1 (5 bases). This CDR3 is built from 13 residues. The V end lost 0 bases, the J end lost 3 bases, and 8 bases lay between the germline ends. The germline CDR1 and CDR2 sequences are SQVTM and ANQGSEA. The CDR3 sequence: CSVEDWGDTEAFF. In DNA form, the CDR3 reads TGCAGCGTTGAAGATTGGGGGGACACTGAAGCTTTCTTT.

The chain uses TRBV29-1 and TRBJ2-2; no clear D gene. V lost 7 bases to trimming and J lost 0 bases, with 9 bases between them. This CDR3 region has 13 residues. Per germline, CDR1 SQVTM and CDR2 ANQGSEA. The CDR3 region has the DNA TGCAGCGGGCGGACGGCGAACACCGGGGAGCTGTTTTTT. It codes for CSGRTANTGELFF.

The V call is TRBV13, the J call TRBJ2-1, with 7 bases matching TRBD2. Germline values: CDR1 PRHDT, CDR2 FYEKMQ (reference sequence). With V trimmed by 5 bases and J by 2 bases, 9 bases remained unmatched. The CDR3 sequence is 16 residues long. This CDR3 reads CASSPQAAGTYNEQFF. The CDR3 DNA is TGTGCCAGCAGCCCTCAGGCAGCGGGGACCTACAATGAGCAGTTCTTC.

This chain connects TRBV4-2 to TRBJ1-2, with TRBD1 matching 9 bases. CDR3 length: 17 amino acids. Trimming removed 2 bases from V and 1 base from J; junction bases left unmatched: 8. Germline V gene sequence: CDR1 LGHNA, CDR2 YNFKEQ. For the CDR3, the DNA is TGTGCCAGCAGCCAACCCACAGGGACAGGGATTAACTATGGCTACACCTTC. Translated, it gives CASSQPTGTGINYGYTF.

The V and J genes are TRBV29-1 and TRBJ2-2, with D perhaps matching TRBD1 (5 bases). The germline gives CDR1 SQVTM, CDR2 ANQGSEA. With 6 bases removed from V and 7 bases from J, the gap between germline ends came to 12 bases. This CDR3 region has 12 residues. The CDR3 sequence: CSVADSHGELFF. The CDR3 bases are TGCAGCGTCGCAGACAGTCACGGGGAGCTGTTTTTT.

This chain uses TRBV7-2 with TRBJ1-2; the D is unclear. Trimming pared 1 base from V and 5 bases from J, leaving 11 bases between. This CDR3 spans 14 amino acids. Germline V gene data show CDR1 as SGHTA and CDR2 as FQGNSA. The CDR3 here is CASSLGPQNYGYTF. CDR3 DNA: TGTGCCAGCAGCTTAGGTCCACAGAATTATGGCTACACCTTC.

The J gene is TRBJ2-5, the V gene TRBV28; D is possibly TRBD1 or TRBD2 (5 bases each). V was clipped by 5 bases and J by 7 bases, with 14 bases between them. Germline values: CDR1 MDHEN, CDR2 SYDVKM. The CDR3 runs 13 residues. In DNA form, the CDR3 reads TGTGCCAGCAGTGTCGACCTCGGGGCGACCCAGTACTTC. Translated, it gives CASSVDLGATQYF.

The rearrangement joins TRBV3-1 to TRBJ1-5; D is ambiguous. Germline CDR1 reads LGHDT; CDR2 reads YNNKEL (reference sequence). V was shortened by 3 bases and J by 0 bases, with 3 bases between the two germline ends. This CDR3 is built from 13 residues. The CDR3 DNA reads as TGTGCCAGCAGCCAGTATAGCAATCAGCCCCAGCATTTT. Translated, it gives CASSQYSNQPQHF.

The gene calls are TRBV2 and TRBJ2-5; the D call may be TRBD1 or TRBD2 (5 bases each). V gave up 3 bases and J gave up 5 bases, with 16 bases separating them. Per germline, CDR1 SNHLY and CDR2 FYNNEI. CDR3 length: 15 amino acids. CDR3 region: CASSEVGVFRETQYF. CDR3 nucleotides: TGTGCCAGCAGTGAGGTGGGGGTTTTCCGCGAGACCCAGTACTTC.

Only one count was recorded for this clonotype. This chain joins TRBV15 and TRBJ1-1; 9 bases match TRBD1. Per the germline V gene, CDR1 is LNHNV and CDR2 is YYDKDF (reference sequence). The CDR3 runs 15 residues. Trimming at V came to 3 bases and at J to 5 bases, leaving 7 bases not matched to a gene. The CDR3 DNA is TGTGCCACCAGCAGGGACAGGGGCGAAACGACTGAAGCTTTCTTT. This encodes CATSRDRGETTEAFF.